This T cell receptor (beta chain) derives from a study of T cell responses to AZD1222 COVID-19 vaccine. Study overall: Second-dose timings of about 4 or about 12 weeks were pooled. Study-level results: White British donors predominated, females outnumbered males, and clonal diversity was possibly underestimated.

A word on this clone: Its antigen is not known.

This CDR3 comprises 13 residues. The germline V gene has CDR1 SGHTA and CDR2 FQGNSA. With 1 base removed from V and 5 bases from J, the gap between germline ends came to 6 bases. Only in-frame clones appear in the TCRdb table, and some are missing; sequencing was by immunoSEQ multiplex PCR. The sample includes 200,000 to 300,000 clones, 93% seen only once; the top ten take 0.5% to 0.65%. This TCR was sampled from an adult in good health. The sequenced sample was peripheral blood, obtained on day 0 of AZD1222 vaccination. This sequence joins TRBV7-2 and TRBJ1-5; D gene unclear. CDR3 sequence: CASSLEPDQPQHF. The CDR3, as DNA: TGTGCCAGCAGCTTAGAGCCCGATCAGCCCCAGCATTTT.